Here is one T cell receptor beta chain with its context. This entry belongs to a study of blood T cell repertoires in COVID-19. The CDR3 consists of 15 residues. The V gene lost 4 bases and the J gene lost 2 bases, with 16 bases spanning the gap. Germline assignment: CDR1 SGHDT and CDR2 YYEEEE. In the original workflow: Amplification from reference gene primers served as the basis for estimated nucleated cell counts. Profiling relied on immunoSEQ multiplex PCR, and the TCRdb table lists in-frame clones only, not all of them. That table is the source of V, J and clone size, and D and trimming were worked out from the DNA. The sample carries 60,000 to 65,000 clones, around 77% recorded once. The Seattle patients, enrolled during active infection, were followed longitudinally.

The specimen was peripheral blood. This sequence joins TRBV5-6 and TRBJ2-7; TRBD2 might be the D (5 bases). This sequence originates from a woman in her 70s with COVID-19, enrolled during active disease. Here the CDR3 DNA reads TGTGCCAGCAGCAGGCCGCGGGTTGGAACCTACGAGCAGTACTTC. It is translated as CASSRPRVGTYEQYF.